These 9 T cell receptor beta chains share one sample of origin, sequenced in a study of blood T cells in healthy people across ages (dated by TCRdb to between 2014 and 2016). Libraries were prepared through 5' RACE. Sequencing was carried out with an Illumina HiSeq 2500. A second roughly 6 to 11 cycle PCR used a sample-barcoded 5' primer and a J-beta primer mix. The public reads were quality trimmed at Q25 with fastp and then assembled into clones with MiXCR by TCRdb, keeping productive beta chains. Records with the same CDR3 protein are collapsed into one entry carrying the most frequent genes and DNA. The sample table shows about 1.6 million distinct CDR3 sequences, and about 35% are seen once. 11% of the sample comes from the top ten. Input material: blood. Receptors originate from a young woman in good health.

The genes are TRBV29-1 and TRBJ2-2; TRBD2 aligns across 13 bases. V shed 6 bases and J 7 bases; nucleotides not matched to a gene: 17. The CDR3 runs to 18 residues. Germline V gene lookup returns CDR1 SQVTM and CDR2 ANQGSEA. CDR3 amino acids: CSVTRTSGSSLLSGELFF. CDR3 DNA: TGCAGCGTCACCAGGACTAGCGGGAGTTCCCTACTTAGCGGGGAGCTGTTTTTT.

This clonotype was seen more than once but under ten times. The CDR3 DNA reads as TGCGCCAGCAGTGAGCCGAAGGGGAATGAGCAGTTCTTC. Amino acid sequence: CASSEPKGNEQFF. The chain recombines TRBV10-1 with TRBJ2-1; tentatively, D is TRBD1 (5 bases). V lost 2 bases and J lost 7, with 9 bases in between. Looked up from germline, CDR1 is WNHNN and CDR2 is SYGVQD (reference sequence). This CDR3 contains 13 residues.

The sample holds a few counts of this clonotype. J is TRBJ1-5 and V is TRBV20-1; 7 nucleotides agree with TRBD1. V lost 1 base, J lost 1 base, and 10 bases stayed unmatched. Germline-derived CDR1 and CDR2 are DFQATT and SNEGSKA (reference sequence). The CDR3 runs to 17 residues. This CDR3 is CSARALTGVVSNQPQHF. DNA for the CDR3: TGCAGTGCTAGAGCTCTTACAGGGGTTGTGAGCAATCAGCCCCAGCATTTT.

This clonotype occurred many times. The chain has TRBV5-6 and TRBJ2-1; a weak D match, TRBD1 (5 bases). Per the germline V gene, CDR1 is SGHDT and CDR2 is YYEEEE. Deletions cut 4 bases from V and 0 bases from J, with 11 bases between. This CDR3 contains 15 residues. CDR3 nucleotides: TGTGCCAGCAGCCCGACAGAGAGCTCCTACAATGAGCAGTTCTTC. Its protein product is CASSPTESSYNEQFF.

This clonotype was found a few times. The CDR3: CASSPGERGMNEQFF. In nucleotides, the CDR3 is TGTGCCAGCAGCCCCGGCGAGCGGGGGATGAATGAGCAGTTCTTC. V usage is TRBV7-3 and J usage is TRBJ2-1; 8 bases match TRBD2. Germline V gene data show CDR1 as SGHTA and CDR2 as FQGTGA. The CDR3 runs to 15 residues. V lost 5 bases, J lost 7 bases, and 10 bases stayed unmatched.

Ten or more counts support this clonotype. The rearrangement joins TRBV7-2 to TRBJ2-5; TRBD2 is a possible D gene (6 bases). Germline V gene data show CDR1 as SGHTA and CDR2 as FQGNSA. This CDR3 has 15 residues. V lost 2 bases and J lost 5, with 15 bases in between. CDR3 residues: CASSLSGSGVETQYF. CDR3 sequence (DNA): TGTGCCAGCAGCTTAAGTGGGTCGGGGGTGGAGACCCAGTACTTC.

V usage is TRBV4-1 and J usage is TRBJ2-7, with TRBD2 matching 8 bases. This CDR3 has 15 amino acids. The germline CDR1 and CDR2 sequences are MGHRA and YSYEKL. V gave up 2 bases and J gave up 7 bases; unmatched junction bases: 10. The CDR3 DNA reads TGCGCCAGCAGCCAATACCGGGAGGGCCGGGGAGAGCAGTACTTC. It yields the protein CASSQYREGRGEQYF.

V usage is TRBV7-9 and J usage is TRBJ2-4; D perhaps matches TRBD1 (6 bases). Gene TRBJ2-7 matches the end of the DNA better, so the J call may be wrong. Germline V lookup: CDR1 SEHNR, CDR2 FQNEAQ (reference sequence). This CDR3 has 16 amino acids. The CDR3 loop reads CASSLVQGRRSYEQYF. In DNA, the CDR3 is TGTGCCAGCAGCCTTGTGCAGGGGCGCCGATCCTACGAGCAGTACTTC.

The V call is TRBV5-1, the J call TRBJ2-4; TRBD1 matches 9 bases. Gene TRBJ2-7 matches the end of the DNA better, so the J call may be wrong. The CDR3 spans 15 residues. Germline assignment: CDR1 SGHRS and CDR2 YFSETQ. Written as DNA, the CDR3 is TGCGCCAGCAGCTTGGTGGGGACAGGGAAGGTCGAGCAGTACTTC. Translated: CASSLVGTGKVEQYF.